This T cell receptor (beta chain) is drawn from a study of CD4+ T cells in melanoma. Sequencing was performed with immunoSEQ multiplex PCR; in TCRdb, only in-frame clones are kept and a portion is missing. Here the sample spans approximately 110,000 clones, about 90% being singletons. Sequencing was performed on peripheral blood. The clonotype was recovered from a human donor with melanoma.

CDR3 nucleotides: TGTGCCTGGAGTGTGGGACTAGCGGGGCCTCAGTACTTC. It codes for CAWSVGLAGPQYF. The chain uses TRBV30 and TRBJ2-5; TRBD2 agrees at 13 bases. CDR1 and CDR2 from the germline V gene are GTSNPN and SVGIG (reference sequence). There are 13 residues in the CDR3. J lost 11 bases, V lost 0 bases, and 3 bases had no gene match.